A selection of T cell receptor beta chains follows, all from one sample in a study of blood T cells in healthy people across ages. MiXCR was run by TCRdb on the 5' RACE reads, yielding one entry per CDR3 protein. The sample comprises about 1,400,000 distinct CDR3 sequences, around 55% of which are singletons, and over 6.5% rests with the top ten. Sequencing was done on a sample of blood. These receptors originate from a man in his late teens or twenties in good health. CDR3s include the opening cysteine and the closing phenylalanine or tryptophan. Each record gives: clone size, V gene, CDR3 length, D gene, J gene, CDR3 protein, CDR3 DNA. The D gene is left open where the match is weak. Clone size is stated in some rows and not others, as once, few, many or a class when expanded.

>-|TRBV6-1|15|-|TRBJ2-7
CASSETKTYSYEQYF
TGTGCCAGCAGTGAAACCAAGACATACTCCTACGAGCAGTACTTC
>few|TRBV27|15|TRBD1|TRBJ2-7
CASSYGQGAAYEQYF
TGTGCCAGCAGTTATGGACAGGGGGCTGCGTACGAGCAGTACTTC
>-|TRBV20-1|15|TRBD1|TRBJ2-5
CSASTLPGQQETQYF
TGCAGTGCTAGTACCCTACCGGGACAGCAAGAGACCCAGTACTTC
>-|TRBV29-1|16|TRBD1|TRBJ2-7
CSVRRMAGTGSYEQYF
TGCAGCGTCCGACGAATGGCCGGGACAGGGTCATACGAGCAGTACTTC
>few|TRBV29-1|12|-|TRBJ2-7
CSVVVQAHEQYF
TGCAGCGTTGTCGTACAGGCCCACGAGCAGTACTTC
>-|TRBV5-1|13|-|TRBJ1-1
CASRREEYSEAFF
TGCGCCAGCCGCCGGGAGGAGTATAGTGAAGCTTTCTTT
>-|TRBV6-1|15|-|TRBJ1-5
CASSEALSDGSAQHF
TGTGCCAGCAGTGAAGCCCTTTCGGACGGATCGGCCCAGCATTTT
>-|TRBV7-2|16|-|TRBJ2-3
CASSIHPSSAGDTQYF
TGTGCCAGCAGCATCCACCCATCTAGCGCTGGAGATACGCAGTATTTT
>-|TRBV6-2/TRBV6-3|16|TRBD2|TRBJ2-3
CASSLSPGGMADTQYF
TGTGCCAGCAGCCTTTCCCCGGGGGGAATGGCAGATACGCAGTATTTT
>many|TRBV7-6|14|-|TRBJ1-4
CASSSGRDNEKLFF
TGTGCCAGCAGCTCGGGACGGGATAATGAAAAACTGTTTTTT
>-|TRBV28|15|-|TRBJ1-2
CASSYWAGRDYGYTF
TGTGCCAGCAGTTATTGGGCAGGGAGGGACTATGGCTACACCTTC
>many|TRBV27|14|-|TRBJ2-7
CASSLSAGSYEQYF
TGTGCCAGCAGTTTATCTGCGGGGAGTTATGAGCAGTACTTC
>-|TRBV20-1|14|-|TRBJ1-3
CSARDGSSGNTIYF
TGCAGTGCTAGAGACGGTAGCTCTGGAAACACCATATATTTT
>few|TRBV20-1|13|-|TRBJ2-5
CSATDGGQETQYF
TGCAGTGCTACTGACGGGGGTCAAGAGACCCAGTACTTC
>-|TRBV6-6|13|TRBD2|TRBJ2-5
CASRRGDQETQYF
TGTGCCAGCAGACGGGGGGACCAAGAGACCCAGTACTTC
>-|TRBV7-2|15|TRBD2|TRBJ2-7
CASSLPVAGSYEQYF
TGTGCCAGCAGCTTACCGGTAGCGGGTTCCTACGAGCAGTACTTC
>-|TRBV5-1|15|TRBD1|TRBJ2-1
CASSSRDRVFYEQFF
TGCGCCAGCAGCTCCCGGGACAGGGTATTCTATGAGCAGTTCTTC
>-|TRBV29-1|11|-|TRBJ1-1
CSVVTSPEAFF
TGCAGCGTTGTCACCTCTCCTGAAGCTTTCTTT
>few|TRBV11-2|15|-|TRBJ2-1
CASSIDSSSYNEQFF
TGTGCCAGCAGTATAGACTCCAGCTCCTACAATGAGCAGTTCTTC
>few|TRBV15|16|-|TRBJ2-1
CATSPDTSSLYNEQFF
TGTGCCACCAGTCCTGATACCTCGAGCTTATACAATGAGCAGTTCTTC
>once|TRBV4-1|16|-|TRBJ2-1
CASSQGETHFYNEQFF
TGCGCCAGCAGCCAAGGTGAGACTCACTTCTACAATGAGCAGTTCTTC
>-|TRBV3-1|13|-|TRBJ1-2
CASSQVRDHGYTF
TGTGCTAGCAGCCAGGTCCGGGACCATGGCTACACCTTC
>-|TRBV12-3/TRBV12-4|17|TRBD2|TRBJ2-5
CASSNLAGSPDSGTQYF
TGTGCCAGCAGTAACCTAGCGGGGAGCCCCGATAGTGGGACCCAGTACTTC
>few|TRBV6-5|15|-|TRBJ2-3
CASSYSPGGTDTQYF
TGTGCCAGCAGTTACTCGCCCGGTGGCACAGATACGCAGTATTTT
>many|TRBV6-2/TRBV6-3|12|-|TRBJ2-5
CASSPGKETQYF
TGTGCCAGCAGTCCCGGAAAAGAGACCCAGTACTTC
>-|TRBV7-2|15|-|TRBJ2-3
CASGPGLQITDTQYF
TGTGCCAGCGGCCCGGGTCTCCAGATAACAGATACGCAGTATTTT
>-|TRBV6-5|17|TRBD2|TRBJ2-1
CASSYSGTSGDHNEQFF
TGTGCCAGCAGTTACTCGGGGACTAGCGGGGACCACAATGAGCAGTTCTTC
>once|TRBV4-2|16|TRBD1|TRBJ1-3
CASSHVGTGAGNTIYF
TGTGCCAGCAGCCACGTCGGGACAGGGGCTGGAAACACCATATATTTT
>-|TRBV7-2|16|-|TRBJ2-4
CASSSGDPGAKNIQYF
TGTGCCAGCAGCAGTGGGGACCCCGGGGCCAAAAACATTCAGTACTTC
>-|TRBV7-2|15|-|TRBJ2-4
CTSSLGYTGGDIQYF
TGTACCAGCAGCTTAGGATACACCGGAGGAGACATTCAGTACTTC
>-|TRBV20-1|15|TRBD2|TRBJ2-1
CSAPPLAGGPPEQFF
TGCAGTGCTCCCCCACTAGCGGGAGGGCCCCCTGAGCAGTTCTTC
>few|TRBV18|12|-|TRBJ2-3
CASSPVPDTQYF
TGTGCCAGCTCTCCAGTGCCGGATACGCAGTATTTT
>-|TRBV6-2/TRBV6-3|14|-|TRBJ2-5
CASSSSGMQETQYF
TGTGCCAGCAGTTCCAGCGGCATGCAAGAGACCCAGTACTTC
>-|TRBV6-2/TRBV6-3|13|-|TRBJ1-5
CASQIGGNQPQHF
TGTGCCAGCCAAATAGGGGGCAATCAGCCCCAGCATTTT
>few|TRBV15|15|-|TRBJ2-1
CATSRDPASKNEQFF
TGTGCCACCAGCAGAGACCCGGCTAGCAAGAATGAGCAGTTCTTC
>-|TRBV11-2|16|-|TRBJ1-2
CASSSPADRYPFGYTF
TGTGCCAGCAGCTCTCCCGCGGACAGATATCCCTTTGGCTACACCTTC
>few|TRBV10-3|15|-|TRBJ2-2
CAIRQGGGGTGELFF
TGTGCCATTCGACAGGGAGGCGGTGGCACCGGGGAGCTGTTTTTT
>-|TRBV12-3/TRBV12-4|14|-|TRBJ1-2
CASSLPLPPCGYTF
TGTGCCAGCAGTTTGCCACTACCCCCTTGCGGCTACACCTTC
>few|TRBV10-1|15|TRBD1|TRBJ2-5
CASSESRTGTETQYF
TGCGCCAGCAGTGAGTCCCGGACAGGGACGGAGACCCAGTACTTC
>-|TRBV12-3/TRBV12-4|14|-|TRBJ1-2
CASSLAAGDYGYTF
TGTGCCAGCAGTTTAGCGGCAGGGGACTATGGCTACACCTTC
>-|TRBV4-2|17|TRBD1|TRBJ2-3
CASSSRDSHPKLDTQYF
TGTGCCAGCAGCTCCCGGGACAGCCATCCCAAGTTGGATACGCAGTATTTT
>-|TRBV27|15|TRBD1|TRBJ2-5
CASRGWGQGEETQYF
TGTGCCAGCAGGGGTTGGGGACAGGGGGAGGAGACCCAGTACTTC
>few|TRBV10-3|13|-|TRBJ2-5
CAISSGPQETQYF
TGTGCCATCAGTTCGGGACCACAAGAGACCCAGTACTTC
>-|TRBV29-1|12|-|TRBJ1-1
CSARQSNTEAFF
TGCAGCGCCCGCCAATCGAACACTGAAGCTTTCTTT
>-|TRBV7-2|17|-|TRBJ2-1
CASSSYFSDGEFNEQFF
TGTGCCAGCAGCTCATATTTCTCGGACGGGGAGTTCAATGAGCAGTTCTTC
>-|TRBV2|14|-|TRBJ2-7
CASSVGGPTFEQYF
TGTGCCAGCAGTGTTGGGGGCCCGACTTTCGAGCAGTACTTC
>few|TRBV2|16|-|TRBJ2-3
CASFPVGTRVKGTQYF
TGTGCCAGCTTTCCCGTCGGGACACGGGTTAAGGGTACGCAGTATTTT
>few|TRBV18|14|-|TRBJ2-1
CASSPRDGYNEQFF
TGCGCCAGCAGCCCTCGGGACGGGTACAATGAGCAGTTCTTC
>-|TRBV10-3|14|TRBD1|TRBJ1-6
CAIRGTGDGSPLHF
TGTGCCATCAGGGGGACAGGGGATGGTTCACCCCTCCACTTT
>few|TRBV10-3|14|-|TRBJ2-3
CAISEWTSTDTQYF
TGTGCCATCAGTGAATGGACTAGCACAGATACGCAGTATTTT
>-|TRBV10-3|12|-|TRBJ2-7
CAISESEHEQYF
TGTGCCATCAGTGAGTCGGAGCACGAGCAGTACTTC
>-|TRBV24-1|15|-|TRBJ2-7
CATSDPLGGVHEQYF
TGTGCCACCAGTGATCCATTGGGGGGAGTACACGAGCAGTACTTC
>-|TRBV12-3/TRBV12-4|14|-|TRBJ2-1
CASSLVDSHNEQFF
TGTGCCAGCAGTTTAGTTGACAGCCACAATGAGCAGTTCTTC
>-|TRBV21-1|17|-|TRBJ2-3
CASSREQRGEPTDTQYF
TGTGCCAGCAGCAGAGAGCAGCGGGGTGAGCCCACAGATACGCAGTATTTT
>-|TRBV29-1|12|-|TRBJ1-1
CSGRELNTEAFF
TGCAGCGGTAGGGAGTTGAACACTGAAGCTTTCTTT
>few|TRBV4-2|11|-|TRBJ1-2
CASSRQGTYTF
TGTGCCAGCAGCCGGCAGGGGACCTACACCTTC
>few|TRBV13|15|-|TRBJ1-6
CASSPGPRGVSPLHF
TGTGCCAGCAGCCCGGGACCCCGCGGGGTTTCACCCCTCCACTTT
>-|TRBV4-2|16|TRBD2|TRBJ2-1
CASSQDQRLAYNEQFF
TGTGCCAGCAGCCAAGATCAGCGACTAGCTTACAATGAGCAGTTCTTC